These 11 T cell receptor beta chains share one sample of origin, sequenced in a study of blood T cell repertoires in COVID-19. TCRdb's table, derived via immunoSEQ multiplex PCR, lists solely in-frame clones and lacks some. The table includes about 210,000 clones, around four fifths detected once. Material: peripheral blood. All receptors derive from a man aged 55 to 70 with COVID-19, enrolled during active disease.

The chain carries TRBV28 and TRBJ1-1, with unresolved D. Trimming left V 6 bases short and J 7 bases short, with 9 bases between. Germline assignment: CDR1 MDHEN and CDR2 SYDVKM. The CDR3 spans 11 residues. This CDR3 reads CASRTVLEAFF. CDR3 in DNA: TGTGCCAGCAGGACTGTCCTTGAAGCTTTCTTT.

This clone has only one observation. The chain employs TRBV18 and TRBJ1-2; D is uncertain. The CDR3 sequence is 14 residues long. Germline V gene lookup returns CDR1 KGHSH and CDR2 LQKENI. The ends were cut back, 2 bases at V and 2 bases at J, with 9 bases in the middle. Here the CDR3 reads CASSPGSQNYGYTF. In nucleotides, the CDR3 is TGTGCCAGCTCACCAGGTTCCCAGAACTATGGCTACACCTTC.

The chain combines TRBV7-2 with TRBJ2-7; 8 bases agree with TRBD2. With V trimmed by 3 bases and J by 6 bases, 7 bases remained unmatched. Per the germline V gene, CDR1 is SGHTA and CDR2 is FQGNSA. The CDR3 totals 14 residues. The CDR3 bases are TGTGCCAGCAGCTTCGCGGGAGGCGGGGTCGAGCAGTACTTC. This encodes CASSFAGGGVEQYF.

The CDR3: CASTSMGGSNQPQHF. CDR3 coding DNA: TGTGCCAGCACCTCGATGGGGGGTAGCAATCAGCCCCAGCATTTT. The chain joins TRBV6-5 to TRBJ1-5; D may be TRBD1 (5 bases). The CDR3 runs 15 residues. The V end was cut by 7 bases, the J end by 0 bases, with 13 bases between. The germline gives CDR1 MNHEY, CDR2 SVGAGI.

This clone was seen more than once but under ten times. The V call is TRBV3-1 (or the pseudogene TRBV3-2), the J call TRBJ1-1; 8 bases line up with TRBD1. Germline V gene sequence: CDR1 LGHDT, CDR2 YNNKEL (reference sequence). This CDR3 is built from 14 residues. The V segment lost 4 bases and the J segment 6 bases; nucleotides outside the gene matches: 7. CDR3 protein: CASSRSGQGPEAFF. The DNA for the CDR3 is TGTGCCAGCAGCCGCTCAGGACAGGGCCCTGAAGCTTTCTTT.

The V call is TRBV3-1 (or the pseudogene TRBV3-2), the J call TRBJ1-3; D unresolved. V was trimmed by 1 base and J by 3 bases, leaving 7 bases between them. Germline assignment: CDR1 LGHDT and CDR2 YNNKEL (reference sequence). The CDR3 loop spans 14 amino acids. This CDR3 reads CASSQARGGNTIYF. CDR3 nucleotide sequence: TGTGCCAGCAGCCAAGCGCGGGGTGGAAACACCATATATTTT.

The chain carries TRBV18 and TRBJ1-5, with D tentatively TRBD1 (6 bases). The ends were cut back, 3 bases at V and 3 bases at J, with 12 bases in the middle. Germline V gene data show CDR1 as KGHSH and CDR2 as LQKENI. The CDR3 spans 15 residues. This CDR3 is CASSPQDRDNQPQHF. The CDR3 region has the DNA TGTGCCAGCTCACCCCAGGACAGAGACAATCAGCCCCAGCATTTT.

The rearrangement links TRBV6-5 to TRBJ1-1; the D is unclear. The V end was cut by 0 bases, the J end by 1 base, with 9 bases between. CDR3 length: 15 amino acids. Germline CDR1 MNHEY, CDR2 SVGAGI. CDR3: CASSYSGEGNTEAFF. CDR3 DNA: TGTGCCAGCAGTTACTCGGGAGAAGGGAACACTGAAGCTTTCTTT.

In DNA form, the CDR3 reads TGTGCCAGCAGGGGACAGGGCGGCCCCGCCGTCGATGAGCAGTTCTTC. Protein product: CASRGQGGPAVDEQFF. The V call is TRBV28, the J call TRBJ2-1; 9 bases line up with TRBD1. This CDR3 is 16 amino acids long. Germline assignment: CDR1 MDHEN and CDR2 SYDVKM. After removal of 6 bases from V and 8 bases from J, the junction contained 14 bases not matched to a gene.

This chain connects TRBV11-2 to TRBJ1-1; the D is unclear. CDR3 length: 15 residues. Germline V gene data show CDR1 as SGHAT and CDR2 as FQNNGV. V shed 4 bases and J shed 3 bases, with 15 bases lying between them. The CDR3 region is CASSYHVGADTEAFF. CDR3 nucleotides: TGTGCCAGCAGCTACCATGTCGGAGCGGACACTGAAGCTTTCTTT.

V is TRBV5-4 and J is TRBJ2-2; D unclear. The CDR3 covers 15 residues. V lost 0 bases to trimming and J lost 4 bases, with 10 bases between them. Germline V gives CDR1 SGHNT, CDR2 YYREEE (reference sequence). In nucleotides, the CDR3 is TGTGCCAGCAGCTTGGCTACGCCGGGCACCGGGGAGCTGTTTTTT. This encodes CASSLATPGTGELFF.